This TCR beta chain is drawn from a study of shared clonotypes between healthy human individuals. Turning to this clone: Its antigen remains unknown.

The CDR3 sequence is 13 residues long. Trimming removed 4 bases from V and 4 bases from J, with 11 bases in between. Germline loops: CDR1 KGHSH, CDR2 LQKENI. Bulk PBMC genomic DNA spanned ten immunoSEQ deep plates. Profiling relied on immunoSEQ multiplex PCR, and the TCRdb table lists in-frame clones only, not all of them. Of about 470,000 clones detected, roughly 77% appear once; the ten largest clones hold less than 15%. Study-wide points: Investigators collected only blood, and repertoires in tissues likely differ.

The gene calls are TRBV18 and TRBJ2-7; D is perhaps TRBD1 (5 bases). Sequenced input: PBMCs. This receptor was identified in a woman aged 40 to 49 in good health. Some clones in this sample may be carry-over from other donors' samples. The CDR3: CASSQGFGYEQYF. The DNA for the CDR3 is TGTGCCAGCTCACAGGGGTTCGGATACGAGCAGTACTTC.